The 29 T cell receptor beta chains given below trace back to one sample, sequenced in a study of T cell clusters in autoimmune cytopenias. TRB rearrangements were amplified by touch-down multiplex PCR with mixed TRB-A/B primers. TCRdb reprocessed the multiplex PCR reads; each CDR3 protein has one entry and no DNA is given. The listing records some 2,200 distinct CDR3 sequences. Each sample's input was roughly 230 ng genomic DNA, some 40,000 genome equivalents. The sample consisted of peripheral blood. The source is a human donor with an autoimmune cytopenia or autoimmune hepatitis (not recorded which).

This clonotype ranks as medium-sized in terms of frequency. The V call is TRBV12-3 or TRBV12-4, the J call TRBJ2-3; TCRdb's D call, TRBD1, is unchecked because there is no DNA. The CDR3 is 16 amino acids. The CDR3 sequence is CASSGGTGVFTDTQYF.

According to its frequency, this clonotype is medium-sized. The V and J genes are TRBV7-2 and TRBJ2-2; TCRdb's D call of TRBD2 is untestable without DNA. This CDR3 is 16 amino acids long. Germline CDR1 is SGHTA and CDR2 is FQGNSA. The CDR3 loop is CASSHGTSGGRGELFF. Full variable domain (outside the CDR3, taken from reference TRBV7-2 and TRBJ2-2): GAGVSQSPSNKVTEKGKDVELRCDPISGHTALYWYRQSLGQGLEFLIYFQGNSAPDKSGLPSDRFSAERTGGSVSTLTIQRTQQEDSAVYLCASSHGTSGGRGELFFGEGSRLTVL.

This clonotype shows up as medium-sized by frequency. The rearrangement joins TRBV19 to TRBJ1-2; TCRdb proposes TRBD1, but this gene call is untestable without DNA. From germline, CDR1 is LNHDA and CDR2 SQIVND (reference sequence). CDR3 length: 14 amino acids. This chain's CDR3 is CASSAGQGNYGYTF.

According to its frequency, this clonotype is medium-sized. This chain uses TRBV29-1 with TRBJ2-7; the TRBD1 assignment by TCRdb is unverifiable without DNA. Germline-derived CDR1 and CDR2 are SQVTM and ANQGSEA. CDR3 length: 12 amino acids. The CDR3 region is CSVARTAYEQYF.

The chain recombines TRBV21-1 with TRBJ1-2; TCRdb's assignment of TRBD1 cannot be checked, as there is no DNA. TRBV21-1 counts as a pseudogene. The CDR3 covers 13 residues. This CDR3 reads CASSKGVGGGYTF.

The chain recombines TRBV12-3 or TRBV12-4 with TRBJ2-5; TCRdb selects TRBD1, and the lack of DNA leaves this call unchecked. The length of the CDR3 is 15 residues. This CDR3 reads CASSGLRTAQETQYF.

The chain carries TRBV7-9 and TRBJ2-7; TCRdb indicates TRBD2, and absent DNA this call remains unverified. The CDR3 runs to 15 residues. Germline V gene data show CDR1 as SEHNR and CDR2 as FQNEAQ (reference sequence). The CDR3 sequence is CASSPPRSGGGEQYF.

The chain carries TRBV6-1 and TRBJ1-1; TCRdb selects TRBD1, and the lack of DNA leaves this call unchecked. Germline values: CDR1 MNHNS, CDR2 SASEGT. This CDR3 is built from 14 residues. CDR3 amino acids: CASTLRGANTEAFF.

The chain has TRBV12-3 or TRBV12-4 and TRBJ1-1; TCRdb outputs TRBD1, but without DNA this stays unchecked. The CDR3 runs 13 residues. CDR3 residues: CASRSRGNTEAFF.

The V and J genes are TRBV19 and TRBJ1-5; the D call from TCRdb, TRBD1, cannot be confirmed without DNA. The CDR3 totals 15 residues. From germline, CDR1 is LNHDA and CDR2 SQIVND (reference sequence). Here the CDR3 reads CASSKTGIGNQPQHF.

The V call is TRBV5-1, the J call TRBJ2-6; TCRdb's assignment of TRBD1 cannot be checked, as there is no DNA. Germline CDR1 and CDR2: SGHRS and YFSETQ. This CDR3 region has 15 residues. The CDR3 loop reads CASKTGGSGANVLTF.

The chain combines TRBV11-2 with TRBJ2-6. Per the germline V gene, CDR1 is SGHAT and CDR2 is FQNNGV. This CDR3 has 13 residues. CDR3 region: CASSSTGANVLTF.

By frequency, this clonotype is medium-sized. CDR3 residues: CATRQGRETQYF. The chain carries TRBV6-5 and TRBJ2-5; TCRdb indicates TRBD2, and absent DNA this call remains unverified. This CDR3 contains 12 residues. Germline loops: CDR1 MNHEY, CDR2 SVGAGI.

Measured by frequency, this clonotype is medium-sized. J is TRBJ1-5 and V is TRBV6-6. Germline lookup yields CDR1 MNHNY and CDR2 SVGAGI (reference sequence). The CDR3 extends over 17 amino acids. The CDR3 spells CASSYSSGLGGNQPQHF.

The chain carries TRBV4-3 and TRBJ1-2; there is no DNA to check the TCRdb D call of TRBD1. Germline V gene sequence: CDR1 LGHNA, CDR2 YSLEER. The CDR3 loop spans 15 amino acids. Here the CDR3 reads CASSQDGAAAYGYTF.

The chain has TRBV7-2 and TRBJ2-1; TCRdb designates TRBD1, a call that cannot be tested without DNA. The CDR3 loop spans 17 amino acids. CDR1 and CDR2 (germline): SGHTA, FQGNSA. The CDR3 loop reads CASSPRGSWGSYNEQFF.

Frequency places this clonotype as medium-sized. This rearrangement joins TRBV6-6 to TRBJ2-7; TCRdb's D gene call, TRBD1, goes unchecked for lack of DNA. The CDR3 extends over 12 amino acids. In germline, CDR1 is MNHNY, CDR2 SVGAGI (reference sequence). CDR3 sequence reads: CASVAGSGEQYF.

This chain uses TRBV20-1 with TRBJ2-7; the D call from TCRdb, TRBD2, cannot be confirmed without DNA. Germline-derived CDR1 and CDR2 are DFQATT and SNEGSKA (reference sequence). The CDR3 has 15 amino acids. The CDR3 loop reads CSAFIRAGGQYEQYF.

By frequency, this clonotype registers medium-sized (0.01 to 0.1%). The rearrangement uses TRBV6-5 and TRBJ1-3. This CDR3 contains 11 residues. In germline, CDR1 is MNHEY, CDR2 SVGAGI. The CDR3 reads CASSRGNTIYF.

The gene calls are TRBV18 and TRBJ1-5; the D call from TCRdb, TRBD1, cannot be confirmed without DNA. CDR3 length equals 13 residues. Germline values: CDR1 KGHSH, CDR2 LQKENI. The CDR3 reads CASSSDRAQPQHF.

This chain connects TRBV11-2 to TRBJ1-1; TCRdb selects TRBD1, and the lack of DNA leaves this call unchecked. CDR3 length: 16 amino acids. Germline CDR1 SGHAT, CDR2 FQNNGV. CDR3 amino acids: CASSSWTGGRTTEAFF.

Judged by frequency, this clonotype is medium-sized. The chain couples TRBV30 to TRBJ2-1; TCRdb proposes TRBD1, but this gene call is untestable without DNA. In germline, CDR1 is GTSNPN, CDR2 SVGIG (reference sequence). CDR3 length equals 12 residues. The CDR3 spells CAWSVGRNEQFF.

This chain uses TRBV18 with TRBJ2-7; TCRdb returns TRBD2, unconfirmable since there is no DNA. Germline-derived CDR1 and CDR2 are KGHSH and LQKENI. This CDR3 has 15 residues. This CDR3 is CASSPLGTVLPEQYF.

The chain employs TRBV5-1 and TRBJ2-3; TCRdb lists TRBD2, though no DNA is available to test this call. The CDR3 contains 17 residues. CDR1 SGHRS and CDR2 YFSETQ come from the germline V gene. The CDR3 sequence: CASSYGAREGGTDTQYF. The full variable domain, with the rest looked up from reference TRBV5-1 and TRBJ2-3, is KAGVTQTPRYLIKTRGQQVTLSCSPISGHRSVSWYQQTPGQGLQFLFEYFSETQRNKGNFPGRFSGRQFSNSRSEMNVSTLELGDSALYLCASSYGAREGGTDTQYFGPGTRLTVL.

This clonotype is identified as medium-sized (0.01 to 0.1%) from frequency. The CDR3 here is CSVVSGTGSQPQHF. The chain couples TRBV29-1 to TRBJ1-5; TCRdb's D call of TRBD1 is untestable without DNA. Germline CDR1 reads SQVTM; CDR2 reads ANQGSEA. This CDR3 spans 14 amino acids.

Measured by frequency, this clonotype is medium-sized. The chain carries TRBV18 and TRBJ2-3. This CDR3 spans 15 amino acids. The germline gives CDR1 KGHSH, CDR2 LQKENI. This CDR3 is CASSLQVESTDTQYF.

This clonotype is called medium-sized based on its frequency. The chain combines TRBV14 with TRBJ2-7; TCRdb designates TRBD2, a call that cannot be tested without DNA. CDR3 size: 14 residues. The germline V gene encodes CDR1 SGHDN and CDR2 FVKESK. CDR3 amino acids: CASSRSAGVYEQYF.

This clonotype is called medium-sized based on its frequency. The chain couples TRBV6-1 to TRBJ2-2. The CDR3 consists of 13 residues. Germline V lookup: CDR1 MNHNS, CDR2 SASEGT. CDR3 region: CASRYRSTGELFF.

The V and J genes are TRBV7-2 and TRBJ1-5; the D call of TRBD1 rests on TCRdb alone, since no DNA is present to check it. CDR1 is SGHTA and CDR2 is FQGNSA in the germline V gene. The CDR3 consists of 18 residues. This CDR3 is CASSLAGRDRGSNQPQHF.